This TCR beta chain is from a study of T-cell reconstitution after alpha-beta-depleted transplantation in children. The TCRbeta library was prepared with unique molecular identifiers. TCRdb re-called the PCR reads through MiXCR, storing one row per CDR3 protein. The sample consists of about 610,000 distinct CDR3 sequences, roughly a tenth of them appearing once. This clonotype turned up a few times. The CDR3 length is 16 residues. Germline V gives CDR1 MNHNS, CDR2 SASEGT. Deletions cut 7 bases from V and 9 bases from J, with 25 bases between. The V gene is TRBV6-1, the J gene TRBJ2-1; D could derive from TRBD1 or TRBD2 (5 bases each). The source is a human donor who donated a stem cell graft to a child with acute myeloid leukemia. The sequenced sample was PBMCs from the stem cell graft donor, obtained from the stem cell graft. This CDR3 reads CASIKVRTWGPSEQFF. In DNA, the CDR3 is TGTGCCAGCATCAAAGTTAGGACTTGGGGACCTTCTGAGCAGTTCTTC.